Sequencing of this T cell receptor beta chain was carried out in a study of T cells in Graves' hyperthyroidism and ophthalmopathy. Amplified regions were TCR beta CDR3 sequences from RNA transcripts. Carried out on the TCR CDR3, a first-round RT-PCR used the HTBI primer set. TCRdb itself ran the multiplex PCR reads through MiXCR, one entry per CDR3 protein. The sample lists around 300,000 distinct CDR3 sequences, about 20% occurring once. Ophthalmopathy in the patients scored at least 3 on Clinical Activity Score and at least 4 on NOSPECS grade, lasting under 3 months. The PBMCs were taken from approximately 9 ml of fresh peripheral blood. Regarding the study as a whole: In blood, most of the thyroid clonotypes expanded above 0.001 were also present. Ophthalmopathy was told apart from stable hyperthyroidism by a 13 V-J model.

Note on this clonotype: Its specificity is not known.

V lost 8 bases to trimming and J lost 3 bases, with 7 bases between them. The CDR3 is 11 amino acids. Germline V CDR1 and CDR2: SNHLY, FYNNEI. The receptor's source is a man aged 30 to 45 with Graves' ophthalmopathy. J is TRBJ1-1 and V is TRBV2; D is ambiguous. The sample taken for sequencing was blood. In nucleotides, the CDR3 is TGTGCCAGCGGCTTGGACACTGAAGCTTTCTTT. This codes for CASGLDTEAFF.